This note documents a single TCR beta chain sequence. V lost 7 bases, J lost 4 bases, and 22 bases lay in between. Germline CDR1 and CDR2: LNHDA and SQIVND (reference sequence). This CDR3 has 16 amino acids. The sample belongs to a study of blood T cell repertoires in COVID-19. The repertoire was sequenced with immunoSEQ multiplex PCR; TCRdb's copy has only in-frame clones and lacks some. The table lists over 600,000 clones, more than 80% of them singletons. V is TRBV19 and J is TRBJ1-1; a possible D gene is TRBD1 (5 bases). Sequencing input: peripheral blood. The receptor's source is a woman between 18 and 30 years old with acute or convalescent COVID-19. The CDR3 sequence: CASKSPPGGRGTEAFF. CDR3 nucleotides: TGTGCCAGTAAATCTCCCCCGGGGGGACGCGGCACTGAAGCTTTCTTT.